The next 27 T cell receptor beta chains were all read from a single sample in a study of blood T cell repertoires in COVID-19. The data were produced by immunoSEQ multiplex PCR, yet TCRdb's version contains in-frame clones alone and is incomplete. The sample has approximately 160,000 clones, approximately 84% seen once; the top ten hold around an eighth. The sequencing input was peripheral blood. The receptors originated from a man between 18 and 35 years old with active or convalescent COVID-19.

This chain joins TRBV11-2 and TRBJ2-1; TRBD2 agrees at 8 bases. Germline assignment: CDR1 SGHAT and CDR2 FQNNGV. This CDR3 has 14 residues. Trimming removed 5 bases from V and 8 bases from J; junction bases left unmatched: 8. This CDR3 is CASSPLAGRYEQFF. For the CDR3, the DNA is TGTGCCAGCAGCCCCTTAGCGGGGAGGTATGAGCAGTTCTTC.

This sequence joins TRBV7-8 and TRBJ1-4; D gene unclear. V was pared by 4 bases and J by 8 bases, with 14 bases between. Germline V CDR1 and CDR2: SGHVS, FQNEAQ. The CDR3 runs to 14 residues. The CDR3, as DNA: TGTGCCAGCAGCTCAGCTACGACCAGGGAAAAACTGTTTTTT. Translation gives CASSSATTREKLFF.

The chain joins TRBV2 to TRBJ2-1; a weak D match, TRBD2 (5 bases). Germline lookup yields CDR1 SNHLY and CDR2 FYNNEI. The CDR3 has 16 residues. Trimming stripped 5 bases from V and 1 base from J, with 15 bases between. In DNA form, the CDR3 reads TGTGCCAGCAGTACACTAGGCCCGACATCCTACAATGAGCAGTTCTTC. Its translation is CASSTLGPTSYNEQFF.

This chain uses TRBV30 with TRBJ2-1, with 13 nucleotides matching TRBD2. Germline trimming cut 8 bases from V and 7 bases from J; bases unmatched to any gene: 8. The CDR3 length is 14 residues. Germline CDR1 GTSNPN, CDR2 SVGIG (reference sequence). CDR3 residues: CAADILAGGNEQFF. The CDR3 coding sequence is TGTGCCGCGGACATACTAGCGGGAGGGAATGAGCAGTTCTTC.

This chain links TRBV29-1 with TRBJ2-1; a weak D match, TRBD2 (6 bases). The CDR3 totals 13 residues. Germline lookup yields CDR1 SQVTM and CDR2 ANQGSEA. V lost 4 bases and J 1 base, leaving 8 bases between the germline ends. DNA of the CDR3: TGCAGCGTTGTAGGGAGGTCCTACAATGAGCAGTTCTTC. It encodes CSVVGRSYNEQFF.

To note about this clone: Other nucleotide sequences from this sample produce the same CDR3. J is TRBJ2-3 and V is TRBV7-9; D remains unclear. The CDR3 totals 12 residues. Germline values: CDR1 SEHNR, CDR2 FQNEAQ (reference sequence). The V end was cut by 5 bases, the J end by 5 bases, with 8 bases between. CDR3 loop: CASSPSGDTQYF. The CDR3 DNA follows: TGTGCCAGCAGCCCTTCCGGAGATACGCAGTATTTT.

V and J are TRBV7-9 and TRBJ1-1, with a weak D call TRBD1 (6 bases). Trimming stripped 5 bases from V and 8 bases from J, with 12 bases between. Germline loops: CDR1 SEHNR, CDR2 FQNEAQ (reference sequence). The CDR3 runs to 12 residues. The CDR3 spells CASSEGVGEAFF. DNA of the CDR3: TGTGCCAGCAGCGAGGGGGTAGGAGAAGCTTTCTTT.

J is TRBJ1-5 and V is TRBV5-1, with 7 nucleotides matching TRBD1. The CDR3 has 15 residues. Germline V gene sequence: CDR1 SGHRS, CDR2 YFSETQ. The ends lost 0 bases at V and 2 bases at J; junction bases unmatched: 2. CDR3 nucleotides: TGCGCCAGCAGCTTGGATACAGGGGGCAATCAGCCCCAGCATTTT. Encoded protein: CASSLDTGGNQPQHF.

Details on this clone: The sample contains more than one DNA sequence encoding this CDR3. The rearrangement joins TRBV29-1 to TRBJ1-5; D is uncertain. The CDR3 spans 13 residues. Per the germline V gene, CDR1 is SQVTM and CDR2 is ANQGSEA. The germline V and J ends were trimmed by 6 bases and 1 base, with 10 bases remaining between them. CDR3 in amino acids: CSVAGDSNQPQHF. DNA of the CDR3: TGCAGCGTGGCAGGCGACAGCAATCAGCCCCAGCATTTT.

This clone has just a few counts. The chain couples TRBV12-3 or TRBV12-4 to TRBJ1-1, with a weak D call TRBD1 (5 bases). The CDR3 length is 13 residues. V was trimmed by 3 bases and J by 8 bases, leaving 13 bases between them. The CDR3 DNA follows: TGTGCCAGCAGTTTTGAGGACACTCCAGAAGCTTTCTTT. Encoded protein: CASSFEDTPEAFF.

CDR3 nucleotide sequence: TGCGCCAGCAGCCAAGATAGGGGGACAGGGAACACCGGGGAGCTGTTTTTT. Protein product: CASSQDRGTGNTGELFF. This sequence joins TRBV4-1 and TRBJ2-2; TRBD1 matches at 8 bases. The CDR3 loop spans 17 amino acids. Germline CDR1 is MGHRA and CDR2 is YSYEKL. With V trimmed by 0 bases and J by 1 base, 4 bases remained unmatched.

V and J are TRBV7-9 and TRBJ1-5, with 7 bases fitting TRBD1. CDR3 length: 15 residues. Germline CDR1 is SEHNR and CDR2 is FQNEAQ (reference sequence). With 2 bases clipped from V and 2 bases from J, the junction kept 3 bases outside the gene matches. As DNA, the CDR3 is TGTGCCAGCAGCTTATCAGGACAGGGCAATCAGCCCCAGCATTTT. This encodes CASSLSGQGNQPQHF.

This clone was seen ten or more times. The genes are TRBV6-2 or TRBV6-3 and TRBJ2-1; TRBD2 matches 11 bases. Per germline, CDR1 MNHEY and CDR2 SVGEGT. The CDR3 has 14 residues. V gave up 8 bases and J gave up 10 bases; unmatched junction bases: 10. CDR3 bases: TGTGCCAGCGGCCTTAGCGGGGGGGCTCGAGAGCAGTTCTTC. This encodes CASGLSGGAREQFF.

The chain employs TRBV2 and TRBJ1-2; no reliable D call. CDR3 length: 14 amino acids. V was clipped by 4 bases and J by 7 bases, with 16 bases between them. Germline V CDR1 and CDR2: SNHLY, FYNNEI. Written as DNA, the CDR3 is TGTGCCAGCAGTGGCGTGATTGCCACCGGTGGCTACACCTTC. It is translated as CASSGVIATGGYTF.

The V and J genes are TRBV3-1 (or the pseudogene TRBV3-2) and TRBJ1-1; 9 nucleotides agree with TRBD1. Germline values: CDR1 LGHDT, CDR2 YNNKEL (reference sequence). V lost 5 bases, J lost 7 bases, and 8 bases stayed unmatched. The CDR3 sequence is 14 residues long. CDR3 DNA: TGTGCCAGCAGCTTCCGGGACAGGGTGGGTGAAGCTTTCTTT. Residues: CASSFRDRVGEAFF.

This clone came up once. The gene calls are TRBV5-5 and TRBJ2-5, with 7 bases lining up with TRBD2. The CDR3 contains 13 residues. V gave up 3 bases and J gave up 5 bases; unmatched junction bases: 4. Germline V CDR1 and CDR2: SGHKS, YYEKEE (reference sequence). The CDR3 DNA reads TGTGCCAGCAGCTGGGGGGGGTACGAGACCCAGTACTTC. It encodes CASSWGGYETQYF.

The chain combines TRBV10-1 with TRBJ2-5; D is unclear. V was pared by 3 bases and J by 2 bases, with 4 bases between. Germline CDR1 is WNHNN and CDR2 is SYGVQD (reference sequence). This CDR3 is built from 12 residues. The CDR3 sequence is CASSDRQETQYF. Here the CDR3 DNA reads TGCGCCAGCAGTGACAGGCAAGAGACCCAGTACTTC.

The chain recombines TRBV6-5 with TRBJ1-2, with 8 bases that match TRBD1. Unmatched junction bases numbered 5, after V lost 6 bases and J lost 2 bases. CDR1 and CDR2 from the germline V gene are MNHEY and SVGAGI. This CDR3 is 14 amino acids long. The CDR3 coding sequence is TGTGCCAGCAGCTATCGGACAGGGAACTATGGCTACACCTTC. This gives the protein CASSYRTGNYGYTF.

This clone was seen only a few times. The V and J genes are TRBV7-8 and TRBJ1-6, with D possibly matching TRBD1 (6 bases). The CDR3 runs to 16 residues. V was clipped by 4 bases and J by 6 bases, with 16 bases between them. Germline assignment: CDR1 SGHVS and CDR2 FQNEAQ. The CDR3 loop reads CASSSQGGVGNSPLHF. CDR3 in DNA: TGTGCCAGCAGCTCCCAAGGGGGGGTTGGTAATTCACCCCTCCACTTT.

The V call is TRBV19, the J call TRBJ2-7, with TRBD1 identical over 8 bases. CDR1 is LNHDA and CDR2 is SQIVND in the germline V gene (reference sequence). The CDR3 is made up of 16 amino acids. V dropped 5 bases and J dropped 1; count of bases not matched to a gene: 10. The CDR3 is CASSPTGGILSYEQYF. The CDR3 DNA reads TGTGCCAGTAGTCCCACAGGGGGGATCCTTTCCTACGAGCAGTACTTC. Complete variable domain (other parts from reference TRBV19 and TRBJ2-7): DGGITQSPKYLFRKEGQNVTLSCEQNLNHDAMYWYRQDPGQGLRLIYYSQIVNDFQKGDIAEGYSVSREKKESFPLTVTSAQKNPTAFYLCASSPTGGILSYEQYFGPGTRLTVT.

The chain has TRBV14 and TRBJ2-7; 9 nucleotides line up with TRBD2. Per germline, CDR1 SGHDN and CDR2 FVKESK. With V trimmed by 1 base and J by 7 bases, 8 bases remained unmatched. The CDR3 is 15 residues long. The CDR3 here is CASSQGAGGPWEQYF. CDR3 coding DNA: TGTGCCAGCAGCCAAGGGGCGGGAGGGCCTTGGGAGCAGTACTTC.

The V gene is TRBV9, the J gene TRBJ2-2; 8 bases fit TRBD1. V shed 3 bases, J shed 5 bases, and the junction held 6 bases outside the gene matches. Germline V CDR1 and CDR2: SGDLS, YYNGEE. There are 15 residues in the CDR3. The CDR3 bases are TGTGCCAGCAGCGATAGGAACAGGGGGACCGGGGAGCTGTTTTTT. Translation: CASSDRNRGTGELFF.

The rearrangement joins TRBV9 to TRBJ1-6; 7 bases align to TRBD1. This CDR3 contains 15 residues. V gave up 3 bases and J gave up 9 bases; unmatched junction bases: 9. From germline, CDR1 is SGDLS and CDR2 YYNGEE. In nucleotides, the CDR3 is TGTGCCAGCAGCGCGCGGACAGGCTCGGGTTCACCCCTCCACTTT. It encodes CASSARTGSGSPLHF.

V and J are TRBV2 and TRBJ2-2, with TRBD1 as a possible D gene (6 bases). The CDR3 contains 15 residues. Germline values: CDR1 SNHLY, CDR2 FYNNEI. The germline V and J ends were trimmed by 4 bases and 5 bases, with 14 bases remaining between them. CDR3 nucleotide sequence: TGTGCCAGCAGTGGGGACAAGCCTCTAACCGGGGAGCTGTTTTTT. It yields the protein CASSGDKPLTGELFF.

The chain recombines TRBV7-9 with TRBJ2-7; TRBD2 matches at 10 bases. Germline CDR1 is SEHNR and CDR2 is FQNEAQ (reference sequence). CDR3 size: 18 residues. V gave up 0 bases and J gave up 1 base; unmatched junction bases: 9. In nucleotides, the CDR3 is TGTGCCAGCAGCTTAGCGAGGGGGGCTAGCGGGGGATCCTACGAGCAGTACTTC. Protein: CASSLARGASGGSYEQYF. The variable domain in full, with the rest retrieved from reference TRBV7-9 and TRBJ2-7, is DTGVSQNPRHKITKRGQNVTFRCDPISEHNRLYWYRQTLGQGPEFLTYFQNEAQLEKSRLLSDRFSAERPKGSFSTLEIQRTEQGDSAMYLCASSLARGASGGSYEQYFGPGTRLTVT.

The rearrangement links TRBV3-1 (or the pseudogene TRBV3-2) to TRBJ2-7; TRBD2 aligns across 13 bases. V was pared by 3 bases and J by 2 bases, with 1 base of the junction left unmatched. This CDR3 region has 15 residues. Per the germline V gene, CDR1 is LGHDT and CDR2 is YNNKEL (reference sequence). The CDR3 DNA follows: TGTGCCAGCAGCCAGGGGACTAGCGGGACCTACGAGCAGTACTTC. The encoded protein is CASSQGTSGTYEQYF.

The chain is built from TRBV24-1 and TRBJ2-3; maybe TRBD1 (5 bases). Trimming pared 5 bases from V and 3 bases from J, leaving 8 bases between. Per germline, CDR1 KGHDR and CDR2 SFDVKD. The CDR3 covers 13 residues. The CDR3 is CATSGPGTDTQYF. The DNA for the CDR3 is TGTGCCACCAGTGGCCCAGGGACAGATACGCAGTATTTT.